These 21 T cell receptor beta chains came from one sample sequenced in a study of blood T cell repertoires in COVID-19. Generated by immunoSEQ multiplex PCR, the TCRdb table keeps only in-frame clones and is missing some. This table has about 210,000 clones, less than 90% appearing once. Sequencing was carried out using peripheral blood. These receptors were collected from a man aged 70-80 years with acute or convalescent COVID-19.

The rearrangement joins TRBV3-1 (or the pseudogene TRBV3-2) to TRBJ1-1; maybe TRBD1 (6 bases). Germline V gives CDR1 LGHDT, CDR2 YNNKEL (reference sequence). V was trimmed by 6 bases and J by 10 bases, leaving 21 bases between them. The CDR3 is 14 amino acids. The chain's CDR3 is CASSSILLSQGAFF. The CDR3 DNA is TGTGCCAGCAGTTCAATACTCCTTTCACAGGGAGCTTTCTTT.

DNA for the CDR3: TGTGCCAGCTCACTAGGATCGGGGACAGGGACGAGCTCCTACGAGCAGTACTTC. It yields the protein CASSLGSGTGTSSYEQYF. The chain has TRBV18 and TRBJ2-7, with TRBD1 matching 9 bases. J gave up 0 bases and V 4 bases, and 13 bases lay outside the gene matches. This CDR3 has 18 amino acids. The germline gives CDR1 KGHSH, CDR2 LQKENI.

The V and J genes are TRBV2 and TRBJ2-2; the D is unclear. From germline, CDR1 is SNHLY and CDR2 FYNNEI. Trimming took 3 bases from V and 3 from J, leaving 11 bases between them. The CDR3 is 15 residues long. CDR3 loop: CASSEARFHTGELFF. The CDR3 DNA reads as TGTGCCAGCAGTGAGGCCAGATTTCACACCGGGGAGCTGTTTTTT.

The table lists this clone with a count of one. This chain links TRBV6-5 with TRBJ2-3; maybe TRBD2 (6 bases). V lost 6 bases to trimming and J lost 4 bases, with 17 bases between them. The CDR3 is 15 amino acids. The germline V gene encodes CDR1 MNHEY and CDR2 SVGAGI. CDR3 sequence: CASRDYTMSADTQYF. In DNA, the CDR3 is TGTGCCAGCAGGGACTACACGATGTCGGCAGATACGCAGTATTTT.

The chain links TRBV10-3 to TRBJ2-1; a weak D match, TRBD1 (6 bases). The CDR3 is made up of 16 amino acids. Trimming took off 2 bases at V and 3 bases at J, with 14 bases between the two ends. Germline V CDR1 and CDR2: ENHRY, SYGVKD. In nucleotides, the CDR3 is TGTGCCATCAGTGAGGGTAACAGGGTCAACTACAATGAGCAGTTCTTC. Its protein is CAISEGNRVNYNEQFF.

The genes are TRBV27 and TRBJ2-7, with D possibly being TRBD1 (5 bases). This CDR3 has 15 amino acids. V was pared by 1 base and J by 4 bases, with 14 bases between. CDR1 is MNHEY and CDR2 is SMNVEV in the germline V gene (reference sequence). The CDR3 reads CASSLLAGLGYEQYF. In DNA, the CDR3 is TGTGCCAGCAGTTTATTAGCAGGGCTGGGATACGAGCAGTACTTC.

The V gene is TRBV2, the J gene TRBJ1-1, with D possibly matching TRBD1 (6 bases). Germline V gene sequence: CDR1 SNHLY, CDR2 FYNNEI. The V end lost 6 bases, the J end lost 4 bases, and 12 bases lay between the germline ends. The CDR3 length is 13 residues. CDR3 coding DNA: TGTGCCAGCAGCGGACAGTTTGGCACTGAAGCTTTCTTT. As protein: CASSGQFGTEAFF.

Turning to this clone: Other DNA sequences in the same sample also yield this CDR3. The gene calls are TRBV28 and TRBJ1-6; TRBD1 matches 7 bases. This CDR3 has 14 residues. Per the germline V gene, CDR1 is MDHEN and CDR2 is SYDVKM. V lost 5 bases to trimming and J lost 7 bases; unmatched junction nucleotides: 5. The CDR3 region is CASSPGTANSPLHF. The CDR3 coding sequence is TGTGCCAGCAGTCCGGGGACAGCAAATTCACCCCTCCACTTT.

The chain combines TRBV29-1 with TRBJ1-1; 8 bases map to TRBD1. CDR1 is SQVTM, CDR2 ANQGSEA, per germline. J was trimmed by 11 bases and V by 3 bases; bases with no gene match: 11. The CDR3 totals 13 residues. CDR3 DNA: TGCAGCGTTGACCAGGGGGCGCCTGCCGGTGCTTTCTTT. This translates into CSVDQGAPAGAFF. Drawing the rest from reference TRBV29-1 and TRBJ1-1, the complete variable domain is SAVISQKPSRDICQRGTSLTIQCQVDSQVTMMFWYRQQPGQSLTLIATANQGSEATYESGFVIDKFPISRPNLTFSTLTVSNMSPEDSSIYLCSVDQGAPAGAFFGQGTRLTVV.

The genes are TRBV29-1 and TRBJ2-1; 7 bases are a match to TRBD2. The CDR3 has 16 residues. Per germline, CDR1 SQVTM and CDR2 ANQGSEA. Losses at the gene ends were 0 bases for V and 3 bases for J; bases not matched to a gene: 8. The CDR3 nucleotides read TGCAGCGTTGAAGAACTCCGGTCTAGCGGCTACAATGAGCAGTTCTTC. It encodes CSVEELRSSGYNEQFF.

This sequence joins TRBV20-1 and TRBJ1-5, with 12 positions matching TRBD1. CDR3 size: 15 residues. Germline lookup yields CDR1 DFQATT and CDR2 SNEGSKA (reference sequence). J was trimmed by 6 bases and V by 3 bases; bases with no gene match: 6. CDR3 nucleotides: TGCAGTGCTAGTGGGACAGGGGGCGGGGGTCAGCCCCAGCATTTT. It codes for CSASGTGGGGQPQHF.

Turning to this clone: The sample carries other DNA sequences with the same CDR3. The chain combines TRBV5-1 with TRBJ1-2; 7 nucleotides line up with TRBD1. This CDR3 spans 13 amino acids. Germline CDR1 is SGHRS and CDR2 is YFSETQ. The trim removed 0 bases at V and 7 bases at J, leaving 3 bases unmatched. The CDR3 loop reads CASSLGQGGGYTF. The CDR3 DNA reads TGCGCCAGCAGCTTGGGACAGGGTGGTGGCTACACCTTC.

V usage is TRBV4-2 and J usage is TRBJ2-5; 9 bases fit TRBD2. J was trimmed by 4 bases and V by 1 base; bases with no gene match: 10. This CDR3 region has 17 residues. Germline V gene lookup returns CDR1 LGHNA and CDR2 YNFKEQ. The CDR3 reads CASSQVMTSGGVETQYF. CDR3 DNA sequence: TGTGCCAGCAGCCAAGTTATGACTAGCGGAGGGGTAGAGACCCAGTACTTC.

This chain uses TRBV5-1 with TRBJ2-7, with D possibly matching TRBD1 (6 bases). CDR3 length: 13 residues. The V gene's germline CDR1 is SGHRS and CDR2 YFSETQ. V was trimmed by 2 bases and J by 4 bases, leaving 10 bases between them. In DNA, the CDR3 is TGCGCCAGCAGCTTCAGGGGTAGTTACGAGCAGTACTTC. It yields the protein CASSFRGSYEQYF.

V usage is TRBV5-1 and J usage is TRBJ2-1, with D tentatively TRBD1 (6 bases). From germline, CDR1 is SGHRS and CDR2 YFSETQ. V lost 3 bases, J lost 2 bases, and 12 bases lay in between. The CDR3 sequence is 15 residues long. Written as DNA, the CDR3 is TGCGCCAGCAGCTGGACAGAGTCAACCTACAATGAGCAGTTCTTC. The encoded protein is CASSWTESTYNEQFF.

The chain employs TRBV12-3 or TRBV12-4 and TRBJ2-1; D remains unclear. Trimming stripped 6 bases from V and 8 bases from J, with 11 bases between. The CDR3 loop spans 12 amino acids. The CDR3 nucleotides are TGTGCCAGCAGATCCTTTCTTGATGAGCAGTTCTTC. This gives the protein CASRSFLDEQFF.

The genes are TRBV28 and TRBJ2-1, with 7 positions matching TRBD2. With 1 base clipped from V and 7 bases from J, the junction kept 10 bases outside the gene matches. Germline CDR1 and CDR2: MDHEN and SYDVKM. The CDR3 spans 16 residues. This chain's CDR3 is CASSLLGGRASNEQFF. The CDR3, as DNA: TGTGCCAGCAGTTTATTGGGTGGGAGGGCCAGTAATGAGCAGTTCTTC.

The CDR3 is CASTPGPNNNSPLHF. As DNA, the CDR3 is TGTGCCAGCACGCCAGGGCCTAACAATAATTCACCCCTCCACTTT. This chain uses TRBV2 with TRBJ1-6, with D perhaps matching TRBD1 (5 bases). Per germline, CDR1 SNHLY and CDR2 FYNNEI. The CDR3 totals 15 residues. With 7 bases removed from V and 5 bases from J, the gap between germline ends came to 15 bases. The full variable domain, completed using reference TRBV2 and TRBJ1-6, is EPEVTQTPSHQVTQMGQEVILRCVPISNHLYFYWYRQILGQKVEFLVSFYNNEISEKSEIFDDQFSVERPDGSNFTLKIRSTKLEDSAMYFCASTPGPNNNSPLHFGNGTRLTVT.

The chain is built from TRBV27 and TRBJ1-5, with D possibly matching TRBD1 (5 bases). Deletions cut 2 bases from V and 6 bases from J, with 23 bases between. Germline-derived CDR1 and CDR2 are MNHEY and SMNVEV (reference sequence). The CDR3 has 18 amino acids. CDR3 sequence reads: CASSLNGRCRGGGQPQHF. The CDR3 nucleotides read TGTGCCAGCAGTTTAAATGGCCGTTGCCGCGGGGGGGGTCAGCCCCAGCATTTT.

CDR3: CAISLGQGAYGYTF. In nucleotides, the CDR3 is TGTGCCATCAGTTTGGGACAGGGGGCGTATGGCTACACCTTC. This chain connects TRBV10-3 to TRBJ1-2; 12 bases line up with TRBD1. J was trimmed by 5 bases and V by 5 bases; bases with no gene match: 3. Germline CDR1 and CDR2: ENHRY and SYGVKD. The CDR3 has 14 residues.

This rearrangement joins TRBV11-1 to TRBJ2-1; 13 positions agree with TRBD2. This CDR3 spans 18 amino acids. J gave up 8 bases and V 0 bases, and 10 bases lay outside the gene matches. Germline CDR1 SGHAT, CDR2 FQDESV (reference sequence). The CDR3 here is CASSLALRTSGSSYEQFF. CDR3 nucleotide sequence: TGTGCCAGCAGCTTAGCGCTTCGGACTAGCGGGAGTTCCTATGAGCAGTTCTTC.